This T cell receptor (beta chain) is drawn from a study of blood T cell repertoires in COVID-19 (dated by TCRdb to about 2020). Describing the broader study: Samples from collaborators originated in the United States, Italy and Spain and spanned both the acute and convalescent phases of COVID-19. Samples were obtained from the ongoing ImmuneRACE study (first 160 participants) and from roughly 1,300 subjects provided by 6 global collaborators. The repertoires were released in a freely available public database meant as a resource for research on the immune response to SARS-CoV-2. The prospective study material was composed of cDNA or gDNA derived from T cells, B-cell-depleted T cells, or PBMCs. Nearly every sample came with metadata listing a de-identified subject ID, COVID-19 status, age in years and sex. Subjects who had been exposed to COVID-19, were actively infected with it, or had recovered from it provided the deeply sampled blood TCRbeta repertoires that made up the dataset. Where available, HLA class I and class II types were taken from metadata supplied by the sample provider and were not determined by assay-based typing. Results and caveats for the whole study, not just this receptor: How much clinical and demographic metadata was included differed by source and by participant, and the metadata was provided uncurated.

The immunoSEQ Assay, a bias-controlled multiplex PCR, was used to amplify TCRbeta CDR3 regions from genomic DNA. On the study's bioinformatics: The number of nucleated cells in each sample was estimated from the amplification of reference gene primers within the assay. Sequence reads were collapsed and filtered to measure the absolute abundance of every unique TCRbeta CDR3 rearrangement. For each sample, productive Simpson clonality was calculated as the square root of Simpson's diversity index across productive rearrangements. The source is immuneACCESS, and TCRdb retained only in-frame sequences with V and J called. Part of the clones is not carried over; for the studies checked, unresolved V genes explain less than half of this, and the remainder is unexplained. V, J and clone size are taken as reported in that table, and D and trimming were inferred from the DNA itself. For this sample the table gives over 100,000 clones, of which about 87% were detected only once. The ten largest clones take up about a tenth of the sample.

The collaborating institutions used their own protocols to collect whole blood in K2EDTA tubes. For TCRbeta analysis, collaborators shipped samples as frozen whole blood, isolated PBMCs, or DNA extracted from either of those sample types. Note on this clone: There is no known antigen for this receptor. No much larger clone exists at a distance of one base, and base qualities are not known.

Material for sequencing was peripheral blood. This sequence was found in a man in his fifties with acute or convalescent COVID-19.

The nucleotide sequence reads TGTGCCAGCAGCCATCCTCCCGGGGGGGCTGGAAACACCATATATTTT. This codes for CASSHPPGGAGNTIYF. The chain was built from TRBV4-2 and TRBJ1-3, with TRBD1 tentatively as D gene (5 bases match). The junction carries 14 bases between V and J, which are trimmed by 3 bases and 2 bases respectively. CDR1 and CDR2 are read off the germline V gene as LGHNA and YNFKEQ. From the cysteine up to the phenylalanine, the CDR3 has a length of 16 residues. Just CDR3 DNA is preserved here, 48 bases in frame from base 1.